One sample yielded the 2 T cell receptor beta chains listed below, sequenced in a study of cytomegalovirus exposure and HLA in healthy donors. Method: immunoSEQ multiplex PCR; TCRdb's copy keeps in-frame clones and lacks some. The sample lists around 150,000 clones, about 88% occurring once. Sequencing input: PBMCs. Receptors were obtained from a woman between 18 and 30 years old in good health and CMV-seropositive.

This chain links TRBV29-1 with TRBJ1-1; D not certain. This CDR3 spans 13 amino acids. From germline, CDR1 is SQVTM and CDR2 ANQGSEA. Trimming took off 2 bases at V and 1 base at J, with 8 bases between the two ends. CDR3 loop: CSVERGPNTEAFF. CDR3 coding DNA: TGCAGCGTTGAACGGGGTCCGAACACTGAAGCTTTCTTT.

The chain combines TRBV29-1 with TRBJ2-5; TRBD2 aligns across 12 bases. CDR1 is SQVTM and CDR2 is ANQGSEA in the germline V gene. The CDR3 has 13 residues. Trimming at V came to 4 bases and at J to 5 bases, leaving 2 bases not matched to a gene. The CDR3 bases are TGCAGCGTTGGACTAGCGGGAGTTGAGACCCAGTACTTC. It yields the protein CSVGLAGVETQYF. Combining the CDR3 with reference TRBV29-1 and TRBJ2-5 gives the whole variable domain SAVISQKPSRDICQRGTSLTIQCQVDSQVTMMFWYRQQPGQSLTLIATANQGSEATYESGFVIDKFPISRPNLTFSTLTVSNMSPEDSSIYLCSVGLAGVETQYFGPGTRLLVL.